This T cell receptor beta chain was captured in a study of blood T cells in healthy people across ages. The second PCR ran roughly 6 to 11 cycles with a sample-barcoded 5' primer and J-beta primers. TCRdb re-analysed the 5' RACE reads in MiXCR, keeping a single row per CDR3 protein. The sample shows about 970,000 distinct CDR3 sequences, roughly half of them seen only once. This clonotype was seen only once. Germline CDR1 reads SEHNR; CDR2 reads FQNEAQ (reference sequence). Trimming shortened V by 0 bases and J by 7 bases, and 13 bases separated the two germline ends. CDR3 length: 14 amino acids. The sequencing sample was made of blood. The chain joins TRBV7-9 to TRBJ2-7, with D perhaps TRBD1 or TRBD2 (5 bases each). This receptor was obtained from a woman in her sixties in good health. CDR3 protein: CASSLARAGLEQYF. CDR3 in DNA: TGTGCCAGCAGCTTAGCGCGGGCAGGGTTGGAGCAGTACTTC. Using reference TRBV7-9 and TRBJ2-7 for the parts outside the CDR3, the full variable domain is DTGVSQNPRHKITKRGQNVTFRCDPISEHNRLYWYRQTLGQGPEFLTYFQNEAQLEKSRLLSDRFSAERPKGSFSTLEIQRTEQGDSAMYLCASSLARAGLEQYFGPGTRLTVT.